This record concerns one T cell receptor beta chain sequence. Its antigen is unidentified. The germline CDR1 and CDR2 sequences are SGHTA and FQGNSA. This CDR3 region has 16 residues. The ends were cut back, 5 bases at V and 7 bases at J, with 21 bases in the middle. Specified time point: cycle 4 day 1 (C4D1), after 5 to 7 weeks of nivolumab. In every patient, relapse followed autologous stem cell transplantation, while exposure to brentuximab vedotin differed. Magnetic negative selection of thawed PBMCs was the method by which CD4+ T cells were purified. This specimen comes from a study of PD-1 blockade in classical Hodgkin lymphoma. Study-wide results and limits: Relapsed/refractory patients reportedly had the lowest baseline TCR diversity, below newly diagnosed patients, who were below healthy donors. Newly diagnosed patients and complete responders had comparable diversity at baseline.

Profiled with immunoSEQ multiplex PCR; TCRdb holds only in-frame clones, not every one. The table shows 25,000 to 30,000 clones, with over 75% occurring only once. The chain employs TRBV7-2 and TRBJ2-1, with TRBD1 as a possible D gene (5 bases). The sequenced sample was CD4+ T cells from blood, obtained before the fourth cycle of nivolumab. The origin of this receptor is a human donor with classical Hodgkin lymphoma. CDR3 DNA sequence: TGTGCCAGCAGCCCTTACAAGGGGATAGAGAGGAATGAGCAGTTCTTC. Encoded protein: CASSPYKGIERNEQFF.